The entry below gives a single TCR beta chain sequence along with its context. Its antigen is not known. The data are from a study of tumor-infiltrating lymphocytes in primary liver carcinoma. General study results and limits: Lesser overlap characterized tumor-adjacent and tumor-blood pairs relative to tumor region pairs. Tumor samples exhibited a significantly greater top-250-clone fraction than blood samples (p = 0.039).

The V and J ends lost 4 bases and 1 base, in that order; junction bases with no gene match: 6. Germline V CDR1 and CDR2: MGHRA, YSYEKL. The CDR3 has 16 amino acids. Blood RNA came from unsorted whole blood; germline DNA was also extracted. Making TCR beta cDNA involved around 510 ng total RNA and a constant-region primer. Each TCR beta library was derived from three nested multiplex PCR rounds that employed slightly modified ARM-PCR. In the first two PCR rounds, TRBV1-TRBV30 forward primers were paired with a C-beta reverse primer, and each round lasted roughly 9 cycles. A single record per CDR3 protein comes from TCRdb applying MiXCR to the multiplex PCR reads. The table records about 350,000 distinct CDR3 sequences, roughly 61% of them present only once.

This sequence joins TRBV4-1 and TRBJ2-2, with 7 bases matching TRBD1. The receptor's source is a man in his forties or fifties with primary liver carcinoma and hepatitis B virus infection. The material sequenced was peripheral blood. CDR3 residues: CASSRGRQGNTGELFF. CDR3 DNA: TGCGCCAGCAGCCGGGGCAGACAGGGGAACACCGGGGAGCTGTTTTTT.